The 5 T cell receptor beta chains below were found in one sample sequenced in a study of shared clonotypes between healthy human individuals (dated by TCRdb to about 2020). Library preparation was by the immunoSEQ multiplex PCR assay. Held by TCRdb, this immuneACCESS table contains in-frame sequences only and omits some clones. Under half of the omission traces to an unresolved V gene where checked; the cause of the rest is unknown. The sample table records more than 2 million clones; approximately 96% of these occur just once. Approximately 0.13% of the sample is in the top ten clones. What was sequenced was naive CD4+ T cells sorted from blood. The cell subset or site label of this sample denotes: CD45RA+ positively selected. The receptors stem from a man between 18 and 35 years old in good health.

This chain joins TRBV5-1 and TRBJ2-7; D tentatively reads TRBD1 or TRBD2 (5 bases each). There are 16 residues in the CDR3. Trimming took off 1 base at V and 2 bases at J, with 16 bases between the two ends. CDR1 SGHRS and CDR2 YFSETQ come from the germline V gene. The CDR3 sequence is CASSLHPGSGTYEQYF. The CDR3 coding sequence is TGCGCCAGCAGCTTGCATCCAGGGTCGGGAACCTACGAGCAGTACTTC. The full variable domain, completed using reference TRBV5-1 and TRBJ2-7, is KAGVTQTPRYLIKTRGQQVTLSCSPISGHRSVSWYQQTPGQGLQFLFEYFSETQRNKGNFPGRFSGRQFSNSRSEMNVSTLELGDSALYLCASSLHPGSGTYEQYFGPGTRLTVT.

V and J are TRBV6-5 and TRBJ2-1; 7 nucleotides align to TRBD1. J was trimmed by 1 base and V by 4 bases; bases with no gene match: 4. Germline V gene data show CDR1 as MNHEY and CDR2 as SVGAGI. The CDR3 contains 15 residues. This CDR3 is CASSSRQGSYNEQFF. CDR3 DNA: TGTGCCAGCAGTTCCAGACAGGGATCCTACAATGAGCAGTTCTTC.

The chain links TRBV11-2 to TRBJ2-5; tentatively, D is TRBD1 or TRBD2 (5 bases each). V was clipped by 5 bases and J by 2 bases, with 15 bases between them. Germline CDR1 reads SGHAT; CDR2 reads FQNNGV. The CDR3 has 15 amino acids. Here the CDR3 reads CASSPGPTLQETQYF. Written as DNA, the CDR3 is TGTGCCAGCAGCCCGGGACCGACTCTGCAAGAGACCCAGTACTTC. Filled out from reference TRBV11-2 and TRBJ2-5, the complete variable domain reads EAGVAQSPRYKIIEKRQSVAFWCNPISGHATLYWYQQILGQGPKLLIQFQNNGVVDDSQLPKDRFSAERLKGVDSTLKIQPAKLEDSAVYLCASSPGPTLQETQYFGPGTRLLVL.

The chain employs TRBV6-5 and TRBJ1-1; perhaps TRBD1 as D (6 bases). Trimming took 5 bases from V and 2 from J, leaving 12 bases between them. The V gene's germline CDR1 is MNHEY and CDR2 SVGAGI. The CDR3 is 14 residues long. The CDR3 loop is CASSRGQYNTEAFF. The CDR3 region has the DNA TGTGCCAGCAGTCGAGGACAGTACAACACTGAAGCTTTCTTT.

The chain carries TRBV12-5 and TRBJ2-7; D could derive from TRBD1 or TRBD2 (5 bases each). The V end was cut by 5 bases, the J end by 2 bases, with 10 bases between. Germline assignment: CDR1 LGHNT and CDR2 FRNRAP. The CDR3 covers 13 residues. The CDR3 loop reads CASGRGRPYEQYF. DNA of the CDR3: TGTGCTAGTGGTAGGGGACGGCCCTACGAGCAGTACTTC.